Described below is a single T cell receptor beta chain sequence and its context. Its antigen is unknown. This sample was included in a study of radiotherapy plus CTLA-4 blockade in lung cancer. About the research overall: Overall, 15% to 20% of patients showed an objective response, while 25% to 40% attained disease control. Study-level findings and limits: After radiotherapy and ipilimumab, tumor-derived clones expanded in peripheral blood. How blood T cell clones changed early, along with interferon-beta, reportedly forecast response best.

TCRdb's table, derived via immunoSEQ multiplex PCR, lists solely in-frame clones and lacks some. The repertoire holds 30,000 to 40,000 clones, with around 85% as singletons. Germline lookup yields CDR1 SGHAT and CDR2 FQNNGV. V dropped 0 bases and J dropped 3; count of bases not matched to a gene: 6. CDR3 size: 16 residues. Patients in the study, people with chemo-refractory metastatic non-small-cell lung cancer, received focal radiation plus ipilimumab CTLA-4 blockade. This material consisted of peripheral blood, taken from a patient treated with radiotherapy plus ipilimumab. The V call is TRBV11-2, the J call TRBJ2-7; 9 bases are a match to TRBD2. This receptor was identified in a human donor with non-small cell lung cancer who had stable disease on radiotherapy plus ipilimumab. DNA of the CDR3: TGTGCCAGCAGCTTAGACCGGGGACTAGCATTCTACGAGCAGTACTTC. Amino acid sequence: CASSLDRGLAFYEQYF.